This T cell receptor (beta chain) was identified in a study of T cell repertoires in cytomegalovirus infection. Overall study context: The study used recently identified HLA-C-restricted and well-studied HLA-B-restricted CMV epitopes. CMV infection and matching HLA type were both indicated by public TCR beta signatures. Regarding the study as a whole: Ex vivo responses were dominated by HLA-C-restricted CMV-specific TCR beta clonotypes. Carriage of CMV together with the relevant HLA was identifiable through cumulative public TCR beta family frequency.

CDR1 is LNHDA, CDR2 SQIVND, per germline (reference sequence). V dropped 4 bases and J dropped 0; count of bases not matched to a gene: 2. The CDR3 contains 16 residues. TCRdb re-called the reads through MiXCR, storing one row per CDR3 protein. Here the sample spans a few hundred thousand distinct CDR3 sequences, 40% being singletons. A word on this clonotype: No antigen is known for it.

This rearrangement joins TRBV19 to TRBJ2-1; 11 positions match TRBD2. The sample was cultured PBMCs, taken from culture after CMV antigen stimulation. The sequence was obtained from a human donor in good health (CMV status not recorded). Some clones in this sample may be carry-over from other donors' samples. This CDR3 is CASSRLAGNSYNEQFF. The CDR3 DNA reads TGTGCCAGTAGTAGACTAGCGGGGAACTCCTACAATGAGCAGTTCTTC.